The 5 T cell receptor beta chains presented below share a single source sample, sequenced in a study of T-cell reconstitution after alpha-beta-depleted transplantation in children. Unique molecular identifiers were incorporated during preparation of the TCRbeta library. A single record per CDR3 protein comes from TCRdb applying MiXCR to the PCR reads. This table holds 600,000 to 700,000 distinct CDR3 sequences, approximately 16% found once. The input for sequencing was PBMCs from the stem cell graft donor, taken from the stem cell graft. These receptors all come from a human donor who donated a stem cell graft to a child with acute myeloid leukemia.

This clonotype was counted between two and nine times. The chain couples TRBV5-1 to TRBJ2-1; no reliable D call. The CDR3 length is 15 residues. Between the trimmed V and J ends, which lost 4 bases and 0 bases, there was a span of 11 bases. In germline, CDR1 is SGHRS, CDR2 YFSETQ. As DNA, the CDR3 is TGCGCCAGCAGCAGCGAACCGAGCTCCTACAATGAGCAGTTCTTC. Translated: CASSSEPSSYNEQFF.

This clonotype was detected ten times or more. In DNA, the CDR3 is TGCAGTGCTAGAGCCCCGGGGGGTCCTTATCAGCCCCAGCATTTT. Translation: CSARAPGGPYQPQHF. The chain joins TRBV20-1 to TRBJ1-5; weak D call: TRBD1 (5 bases). The CDR3 loop spans 15 amino acids. V was clipped by 1 base and J by 5 bases, with 15 bases between them. The germline CDR1 and CDR2 sequences are DFQATT and SNEGSKA (reference sequence).

CDR3 sequence: CASSPRLNPRGAFF. The CDR3 DNA reads TGTGCCAGCAGCCCTCGGCTGAACCCAAGGGGAGCTTTCTTT. The V call is TRBV12-3 or TRBV12-4, the J call TRBJ1-1, with D tentatively TRBD1 (5 bases). Trimming pared 6 bases from V and 10 bases from J, leaving 21 bases between. The CDR3 has 14 residues.

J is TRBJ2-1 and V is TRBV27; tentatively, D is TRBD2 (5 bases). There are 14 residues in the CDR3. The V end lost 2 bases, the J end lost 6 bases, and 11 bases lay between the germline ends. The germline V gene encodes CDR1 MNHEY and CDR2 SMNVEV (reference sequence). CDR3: CASSLNPRGNEQFF. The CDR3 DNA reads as TGTGCCAGCAGTTTAAACCCCCGGGGCAATGAGCAGTTCTTC.

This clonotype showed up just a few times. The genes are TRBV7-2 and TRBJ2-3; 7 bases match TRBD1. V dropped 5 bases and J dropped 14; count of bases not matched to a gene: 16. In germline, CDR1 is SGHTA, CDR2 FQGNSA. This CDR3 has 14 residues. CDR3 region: CASSPPLGQVPPYF. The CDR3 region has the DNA TGTGCCAGCAGCCCGCCCCTCGGACAGGTGCCCCCGTATTTT.